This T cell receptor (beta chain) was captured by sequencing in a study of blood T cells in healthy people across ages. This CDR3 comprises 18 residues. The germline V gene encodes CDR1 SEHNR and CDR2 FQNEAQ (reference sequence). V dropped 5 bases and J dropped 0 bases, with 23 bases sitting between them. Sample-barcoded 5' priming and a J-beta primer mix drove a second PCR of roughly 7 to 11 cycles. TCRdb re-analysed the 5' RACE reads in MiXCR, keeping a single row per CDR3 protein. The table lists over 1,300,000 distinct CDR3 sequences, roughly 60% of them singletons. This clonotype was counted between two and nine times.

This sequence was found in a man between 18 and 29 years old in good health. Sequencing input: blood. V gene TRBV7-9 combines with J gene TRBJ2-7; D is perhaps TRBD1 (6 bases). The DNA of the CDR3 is TGTGCCAGCAGCCCCAGTAATAGCCCGGGACACAGCTCCTACGAGCAGTACTTC. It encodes CASSPSNSPGHSSYEQYF.